This T cell receptor (beta chain) appears in the sequencing data of a study of OX40 agonist ivuxolimab in advanced cancers. About the study: Participants, roughly 80% male, averaged about 59 years of age, ranging from about 20 to 79. General study results and limits: In CD8+ T cells, expanded clones were on average more numerous than in CD4+. Among the least clonally expanded were partial responders at 0.1-3.0 mg/kg.

V was shortened by 3 bases and J by 7 bases, with 12 bases between the two germline ends. The CDR3 covers 14 residues. The germline gives CDR1 MNHEY, CDR2 SMNVEV (reference sequence). A history of autoimmune disease or systemic immunosuppression excluded patients. Produced via immunoSEQ multiplex PCR; TCRdb's table is partial and in-frame only. The data hold more than 60,000 clones, with 85% observed a single time. On this clone itself: Its antigen is not identified.

The sample was CD4+ or CD8+ T cells sorted from blood, taken in a trial of the OX40 agonist ivuxolimab. The origin of this receptor is an adult with an advanced solid tumor such as melanoma, head and neck, liver or kidney cancer. This chain links TRBV27 with TRBJ2-2; perhaps TRBD2 as D (6 bases). The CDR3 DNA sequence: TGTGCCAGCAGTTTCTCCCCGGGGGACGGGGAGCTGTTTTTT. Protein product: CASSFSPGDGELFF.